This TCR beta chain was sequenced during a study of blood T cell repertoires in COVID-19. Study information: The analysed material was cDNA or gDNA that came from T cells, B-cell-depleted T cells, or PBMCs.

This clone was observed once. The CDR3 runs to 15 residues. Trimming took 5 bases from V and 0 from J, leaving 10 bases between them. The germline V gene has CDR1 MNHEY and CDR2 SMNVEV (reference sequence). In the original workflow: Amplification with reference gene primers provided the estimates of nucleated cell counts. Sequenced by immunoSEQ multiplex PCR; TCRdb stores in-frame clones only, minus some. The V and J calls and clone size are taken from that table; D and trimming were inferred from the DNA. The sample lists around 260,000 clones, around 84% occurring once. The sequencing input was peripheral blood. The chain couples TRBV27 to TRBJ1-4; D gene unclear. This TCR came from a man in his fifties or sixties with acute or convalescent COVID-19. CDR3 bases: TGTGCCAGCAGTCCGAGGCCGGCAACTAATGAAAAACTGTTTTTT. Its translation is CASSPRPATNEKLFF.